The 31 T cell receptor beta chains below come from one sample, sequenced in a study of T cells after yellow fever vaccination. Each CDR3 protein gets one entry after TCRdb re-called the 5' RACE reads with MiXCR. The repertoire includes 150,000 to 200,000 distinct CDR3 sequences, about 6.2% of them detected once, and roughly 3% sits in the top ten. The starting material was CD4+ T cells sorted from PBMCs, obtained on the day of the first yellow fever vaccination. These receptor sequences come from a man younger than 35 who received the YFV17D yellow fever vaccine.

The CDR3 reads CASSRNRDTQYF. Written as DNA, the CDR3 is TGTGCCAGCTCGCGCAACCGAGATACGCAGTATTTT. The J gene is TRBJ2-3, the V gene TRBV12-3 or TRBV12-4; D remains ambiguous. The CDR3 is made up of 12 amino acids. Deletions cut 8 bases from V and 5 bases from J, with 11 bases between.

The table lists this clonotype with many counts. This chain links TRBV5-1 with TRBJ2-1, with D uncertain. The V end lost 4 bases, the J end lost 9 bases, and 14 bases lay between the germline ends. Germline V CDR1 and CDR2: SGHRS, YFSETQ. The CDR3 contains 13 residues. This CDR3 reads CASSVASPGEQFF. The CDR3 region has the DNA TGCGCCAGCAGCGTCGCCAGCCCCGGTGAGCAGTTCTTC.

In its sample, this clonotype was seen a few times. The rearrangement links TRBV7-9 to TRBJ2-7; D uncertain. CDR3 length equals 15 residues. The germline CDR1 and CDR2 sequences are SEHNR and FQNEAQ (reference sequence). Trimming removed 2 bases from V and 0 bases from J, with 11 bases in between. The CDR3 nucleotides read TGTGCCAGCAGCTTATATCTGGCGAACTCCTACGAGCAGTACGTC. Amino acid sequence: CASSLYLANSYEQYV.

This clonotype was found many times. V and J are TRBV29-1 and TRBJ1-4, with D perhaps TRBD1 (5 bases). V lost 4 bases and J lost 8, with 17 bases in between. CDR3 size: 14 residues. Germline CDR1 SQVTM, CDR2 ANQGSEA. This CDR3 is CSVGADGTWEKLFF. CDR3 DNA: TGCAGCGTTGGAGCCGATGGGACCTGGGAAAAACTGTTTTTT.

This clonotype was picked up many times. The rearrangement joins TRBV7-3 to TRBJ2-3; D possibly matches TRBD1 or TRBD2 (5 bases each). The CDR3 is 11 residues long. V lost 5 bases to trimming and J lost 10 bases, with 10 bases between them. Germline CDR1 SGHTA, CDR2 FQGTGA. CDR3 sequence (DNA): TGTGCCAGCAGCGAGGGGTCCGCGCAGTATTTT. Amino acids: CASSEGSAQYF.

This clonotype was seen only a few times. The V and J genes are TRBV9 and TRBJ2-1, with a weak D call TRBD1 (6 bases). CDR1 SGDLS and CDR2 YYNGEE come from the germline V gene. Trimming took 3 bases from V and 3 from J, leaving 13 bases between them. This CDR3 spans 15 amino acids. The CDR3 loop reads CASSGGQGSYNEQFF. In nucleotides, the CDR3 is TGTGCCAGCAGCGGGGGCCAGGGGAGCTACAATGAGCAGTTCTTC. Full variable domain (outside the CDR3, taken from reference TRBV9 and TRBJ2-1): DSGVTQTPKHLITATGQRVTLRCSPRSGDLSVYWYQQSLDQGLQFLIQYYNGEERAKGNILERFSAQQFPDLHSELNLSSLELGDSALYFCASSGGQGSYNEQFFGPGTRLTVL.

The table lists this clonotype with a count of one. The junction differs from germline at one of its ends, possibly a read error. The J gene is TRBJ1-2, the V gene TRBV5-4; 9 nucleotides agree with TRBD1. The CDR3 contains 15 residues. Germline V gives CDR1 SGHNT, CDR2 YYREEE (reference sequence). The CDR3 here is CASSRGTGRDYGYTF. CDR3 nucleotides: TGTGCCAGCAGCCGGGGGACAGGGAGGGACTACGGCTACACCTTC.

This clonotype appeared a few times. The J gene is TRBJ1-5, the V gene TRBV9; D unresolved. V lost 6 bases and J 5 bases, leaving 18 bases between the germline ends. The CDR3 extends over 15 amino acids. CDR1 SGDLS and CDR2 YYNGEE come from the germline V gene. This CDR3 reads CASTTNADGDQPQHF. CDR3 nucleotide sequence: TGTGCCAGCACCACAAACGCTGATGGGGATCAGCCCCAGCATTTT.

This clonotype was detected only a few times. The chain is built from TRBV19 and TRBJ1-5, with 7 bases matching TRBD1. V shed 6 bases and J 6 bases; nucleotides not matched to a gene: 5. CDR1 LNHDA and CDR2 SQIVND come from the germline V gene (reference sequence). The CDR3 spans 13 residues. CDR3 in amino acids: CASSQGVGQPQHF. As DNA, the CDR3 is TGTGCCAGTAGCCAGGGGGTTGGTCAGCCCCAGCATTTT.

The V call is TRBV6-1, the J call TRBJ2-7; weak D call: TRBD2 (5 bases). V lost 5 bases and J 0 bases, leaving 11 bases between the germline ends. CDR1 is MNHNS and CDR2 is SASEGT in the germline V gene. This CDR3 is built from 14 residues. The CDR3 sequence: CASSRGCSSYEQYF. CDR3 sequence (DNA): TGTGCCAGCAGTCGCGGGTGTAGCTCCTACGAGCAGTACTTC.

This clonotype was seen a few times. V usage is TRBV6-5 and J usage is TRBJ1-6, with D perhaps matching TRBD1 (6 bases). This CDR3 is 16 amino acids long. V lost 4 bases and J lost 7, with 17 bases in between. Per germline, CDR1 MNHEY and CDR2 SVGAGI. Written as DNA, the CDR3 is TGTGCCAGCAGTTCCAGGGGCCCCGGGTGGAATTCACCCCTCCACTTT. Translated: CASSSRGPGWNSPLHF.

This sequence joins TRBV7-2 and TRBJ1-2; D possibly corresponds to TRBD1 (5 bases). The CDR3 length is 15 residues. Germline CDR1 reads SGHTA; CDR2 reads FQGNSA. V was shortened by 10 bases and J by 6 bases, with 24 bases between the two germline ends. The CDR3 region is CATESTGDWRNGYTF. In DNA form, the CDR3 reads TGTGCCACCGAGTCAACAGGCGATTGGAGGAATGGCTACACCTTC.

The chain's CDR3 is CASRPRGAPDTQYF. The CDR3 DNA sequence: TGTGCCAGCCGGCCCCGGGGGGCCCCAGATACGCAGTATTTT. The chain links TRBV2 to TRBJ2-3; a possible D gene is TRBD2 (7 bases). V was shortened by 8 bases and J by 4 bases, with 16 bases between the two germline ends. CDR3 size: 14 residues. The V gene's germline CDR1 is SNHLY and CDR2 FYNNEI.

This rearrangement joins TRBV7-2 to TRBJ1-2; TRBD1 agrees at 8 bases. The CDR3 spans 15 residues. CDR1 is SGHTA and CDR2 is FQGNSA in the germline V gene. V gave up 1 base and J gave up 5 bases; unmatched junction bases: 6. The CDR3 bases are TGTGCCAGCAGCTTAGAGCCAGGGGGCTTATATGGCTACACCTTC. This encodes CASSLEPGGLYGYTF.

This clonotype was seen more than once but under ten times. V gene TRBV19 combines with J gene TRBJ2-5, with TRBD1 as a possible D gene (6 bases). The CDR3 is made up of 13 amino acids. The V and J ends lost 8 bases and 1 base respectively, with 11 bases between them. Germline V gene sequence: CDR1 LNHDA, CDR2 SQIVND (reference sequence). The CDR3 nucleotides are TGTGCCAGTCAACCAGGGGCCCAAGAGACCCAGTACTTC. Its protein is CASQPGAQETQYF.

This clonotype appeared many times. CDR3 protein: CASSFRRTFLSSYNEQFF. As DNA, the CDR3 is TGTGCCAGCAGCTTCCGGAGGACTTTTCTAAGCTCCTACAATGAGCAGTTCTTC. The rearrangement joins TRBV5-5 to TRBJ2-1, with D possibly TRBD2 on 5 matching bases. The germline V gene has CDR1 SGHKS and CDR2 YYEKEE (reference sequence). The CDR3 has 18 residues. V was cut by 2 bases and J by 0 bases, with 18 bases left in between.

This clonotype was detected ten times or more. The genes are TRBV7-2 and TRBJ2-1, with no clear D. The CDR3 extends over 15 amino acids. CDR1 SGHTA and CDR2 FQGNSA come from the germline V gene. V lost 1 base to trimming and J lost 2 bases, with 9 bases between them. The CDR3 loop reads CASSLGAYTYNEQFF. CDR3 in DNA: TGTGCCAGCAGCTTAGGGGCATACACCTACAATGAGCAGTTCTTC.

The rearrangement joins TRBV7-2 to TRBJ2-5, with 7 bases identical to TRBD2. Germline V gene sequence: CDR1 SGHTA, CDR2 FQGNSA. This CDR3 region has 14 residues. The V segment lost 11 bases and the J segment 1 base; nucleotides outside the gene matches: 10. CDR3 bases: TGTGCCTCCTGTTCCCAGCGGGGCCAAGAGACCCAGTACTTC. Protein: CASCSQRGQETQYF.

The CDR3 bases are TGTGCCAGCAGTCAACAGGGGCGCGGAGCTTTCTTT. It specifies CASSQQGRGAFF. This sequence joins TRBV7-9 and TRBJ1-1, with 7 positions matching TRBD1. The CDR3 runs 12 residues. Germline CDR1 reads SEHNR; CDR2 reads FQNEAQ (reference sequence). V gave up 6 bases and J gave up 10 bases; unmatched junction bases: 8.

This clonotype was seen repeatedly, ten times or more. V gene TRBV12-3 or TRBV12-4 combines with J gene TRBJ2-1, with D unclear. V lost 7 bases to trimming and J lost 3 bases, with 13 bases between them. The CDR3 loop spans 14 amino acids. CDR3 loop: CASTRLENYNEQFF. The CDR3 bases are TGTGCCAGCACCCGGCTAGAGAACTACAATGAGCAGTTCTTC.

In this sample, this clonotype turned up many times. This sequence joins TRBV12-3 or TRBV12-4 and TRBJ2-2; perhaps D is TRBD1 or TRBD2 (5 bases each). This CDR3 comprises 14 residues. V lost 2 bases and J lost 5, with 9 bases in between. The DNA for the CDR3 is TGTGCCAGCAGTTTATGGGGGTTGACCGGGGAGCTGTTTTTT. Protein product: CASSLWGLTGELFF.

V gene TRBV7-3 combines with J gene TRBJ2-2, with unresolved D. The CDR3 spans 13 residues. The germline V gene encodes CDR1 SGHTA and CDR2 FQGTGA. Trimming cost V 0 bases and J 6 bases, with 5 bases left between them. In DNA, the CDR3 is TGTGCCAGCAGCTTAACTTTTCCCGGGGAGCTGTTTTTT. Its translation is CASSLTFPGELFF.

This chain connects TRBV18 to TRBJ2-5; 7 bases agree with TRBD2. Trimming took 1 base from V and 7 from J; bases not matched to a gene: 6. Germline V gives CDR1 KGHSH, CDR2 LQKENI. The CDR3 is 14 residues long. The CDR3 DNA follows: TGTGCCAGCTCACCACGACCTAGCGGCGGGACCCAGTACTTC. This gives the protein CASSPRPSGGTQYF.

The chain employs TRBV7-3 and TRBJ2-3, with 7 bases aligning to TRBD1. The germline CDR1 and CDR2 sequences are SGHTA and FQGTGA. The CDR3 length is 17 residues. The V segment lost 5 bases and the J segment 2 bases; nucleotides outside the gene matches: 13. The DNA for the CDR3 is TGTGCCAGCAGCCTCCGGACAGGAATAGACTCCACAGATACGCAGTATTTT. Protein sequence: CASSLRTGIDSTDTQYF.

The chain carries TRBV4-3 and TRBJ1-4, with 8 bases that match TRBD1. Germline CDR1 LGHNA, CDR2 YSLEER. V trimming: 3 bases; J trimming: 5 bases; junction bases outside the gene matches: 5. The CDR3 covers 15 residues. Here the CDR3 DNA reads TGCGCCAGCAGCCAGAACCGACAGGGGAATGAAAAACTGTTTTTT. Translating gives CASSQNRQGNEKLFF.

The V gene is TRBV6-1, the J gene TRBJ2-7, with D possibly matching TRBD1 (6 bases). The CDR3 has 12 residues. CDR1 is MNHNS and CDR2 is SASEGT in the germline V gene. Deletions cut 6 bases from V and 4 bases from J, with 10 bases between. CDR3 amino acids: CASRLTGYEQYV. The CDR3 DNA reads as TGTGCCAGCAGGCTCACAGGGTACGAGCAGTACGTC.

This clonotype has at least ten counts. The chain joins TRBV30 to TRBJ2-3; 7 bases line up with TRBD2. The length of the CDR3 is 12 residues. Per the germline V gene, CDR1 is GTSNPN and CDR2 is SVGIG (reference sequence). V was pared by 8 bases and J by 5 bases, with 7 bases of the junction left unmatched. This chain's CDR3 is CAGRSGGDTQYF. In DNA, the CDR3 is TGTGCCGGCCGTTCGGGGGGAGATACGCAGTATTTT.

The chain uses TRBV29-1 and TRBJ2-5, with a weak D call TRBD1 (5 bases). Per germline, CDR1 SQVTM and CDR2 ANQGSEA. CDR3 length: 13 residues. The V gene lost 1 base and the J gene lost 5 bases, with 11 bases spanning the gap. The CDR3 coding sequence is TGCAGCGTTGAAGCAGGGTTACGGGAGACCCAGTACTTC. Residues: CSVEAGLRETQYF.

The chain employs TRBV4-1 and TRBJ1-5; D remains ambiguous. CDR3 length: 13 amino acids. Germline V CDR1 and CDR2: MGHRA, YSYEKL. V was shortened by 1 base and J by 5 bases, with 6 bases between the two germline ends. CDR3 nucleotides: TGCGCCAGCAGCCAAGGCGGTTATCAGCCCCAGCATTTT. Its translation is CASSQGGYQPQHF.

This clonotype was recorded many times. This sequence joins TRBV12-3 or TRBV12-4 and TRBJ1-5, with D perhaps matching TRBD1 (5 bases). The V and J ends lost 3 bases and 1 base respectively, with 7 bases between them. There are 14 residues in the CDR3. CDR3 sequence (DNA): TGTGCCAGCAGTTTGGCAGGGAGCAATCAGCCCCAGCATTTT. Translated: CASSLAGSNQPQHF.

V gene TRBV5-5 combines with J gene TRBJ2-5; D not certain. The germline CDR1 and CDR2 sequences are SGHKS and YYEKEE (reference sequence). The CDR3 runs 13 residues. V lost 1 base to trimming and J lost 4 bases, with 8 bases between them. CDR3 DNA: TGTGCCAGCAGCTTGAGTCAGAGAGAGACCCAGTACTTC. Protein sequence: CASSLSQRETQYF.